The 26 T cell receptor beta chains presented below share a single source sample, sequenced in a study of blood T cell repertoires in COVID-19. Only in-frame clones appear in the TCRdb table, and some are missing; sequencing was by immunoSEQ multiplex PCR. The repertoire includes roughly 500,000 clones, roughly 85% of them detected once, and approximately 3% sits in the top ten. The sequencing sample was made of peripheral blood. The receptors stem from a human donor in a cohort sampled during active COVID-19.

The CDR3 loop reads CASSLAGVATGELFF. The CDR3 DNA is TGTGCCAGCAGTCTAGCGGGAGTGGCCACCGGGGAGCTGTTTTTT. The V and J genes are TRBV2 and TRBJ2-2; 10 nucleotides align to TRBD2. V was pared by 5 bases and J by 4 bases, with 4 bases of the junction left unmatched. The CDR3 consists of 15 residues. Germline values: CDR1 SNHLY, CDR2 FYNNEI. Full variable domain (rest looked up from reference TRBV2 and TRBJ2-2): EPEVTQTPSHQVTQMGQEVILRCVPISNHLYFYWYRQILGQKVEFLVSFYNNEISEKSEIFDDQFSVERPDGSNFTLKIRSTKLEDSAMYFCASSLAGVATGELFFGEGSRLTVL.

The chain has TRBV3-1 (or the pseudogene TRBV3-2) and TRBJ1-5; D call uncertain. CDR1 is LGHDT, CDR2 YNNKEL, per germline (reference sequence). Between the trimmed V and J ends, which lost 6 bases and 4 bases, there was a span of 10 bases. The CDR3 is 13 residues long. This chain's CDR3 is CASSLRGNQPQHF. The CDR3 bases are TGTGCCAGCAGTCTTCGAGGGAATCAGCCCCAGCATTTT.

The rearrangement links TRBV27 to TRBJ1-1; D gene uncertain. V was clipped by 5 bases and J by 0 bases, with 19 bases between them. Per the germline V gene, CDR1 is MNHEY and CDR2 is SMNVEV (reference sequence). The CDR3 extends over 17 amino acids. This CDR3 reads CASSPPGGLTMNTEAFF. As DNA, the CDR3 is TGTGCCAGCAGTCCACCGGGAGGTTTAACTATGAACACTGAAGCTTTCTTT.

This clone was recorded once. CDR3 residues: CASSSRGTDTQYF. DNA for the CDR3: TGTGCCAGCAGCTCCCGGGGGACGGATACGCAGTATTTT. V usage is TRBV5-6 and J usage is TRBJ2-3, with D maybe TRBD2 (6 bases). The V end lost 3 bases, the J end lost 6 bases, and 11 bases lay between the germline ends. The CDR3 is made up of 13 amino acids. CDR1 and CDR2 (germline): SGHDT, YYEEEE. The full variable domain, with the rest looked up from reference TRBV5-6 and TRBJ2-3, is DAGVTQSPTHLIKTRGQQVTLRCSPKSGHDTVSWYQQALGQGPQFIFQYYEEEERQRGNFPDRFSGHQFPNYSSELNVNALLLGDSALYLCASSSRGTDTQYFGPGTRLTVL.

This clone appeared once. The chain is built from TRBV5-5 and TRBJ2-1, with 8 nucleotides matching TRBD2. The CDR3 has 14 amino acids. V trimming: 5 bases; J trimming: 3 bases; junction bases outside the gene matches: 4. Germline CDR1 and CDR2: SGHKS and YYEKEE (reference sequence). The CDR3 sequence is CASRLSGIYNEQFF. In DNA, the CDR3 is TGTGCCAGCAGACTTAGCGGGATCTACAATGAGCAGTTCTTC.

This chain links TRBV24-1 with TRBJ2-1; TRBD2 agrees at 9 bases. The CDR3 has 15 residues. V dropped 6 bases and J dropped 8; count of bases not matched to a gene: 10. Looked up from germline, CDR1 is KGHDR and CDR2 is SFDVKD. The CDR3 bases are TGTGCCACCAGTTTAAGCGGGAGGCTCCCCGATGAGCAGTTCTTC. It encodes CATSLSGRLPDEQFF.

The chain is built from TRBV30 and TRBJ2-7; 9 positions agree with TRBD2. With V trimmed by 4 bases and J by 2 bases, 6 bases remained unmatched. Germline assignment: CDR1 GTSNPN and CDR2 SVGIG (reference sequence). This CDR3 comprises 14 residues. This CDR3 reads CAWKETSGAYEQYF. The CDR3 coding sequence is TGTGCCTGGAAGGAGACTAGCGGAGCCTACGAGCAGTACTTC.

The gene calls are TRBV18 and TRBJ2-2, with 9 nucleotides matching TRBD1. The trim removed 3 bases at V and 1 base at J, leaving 0 bases unmatched. In germline, CDR1 is KGHSH, CDR2 LQKENI. The CDR3 length is 15 residues. CDR3 in DNA: TGTGCCAGCTCACCGGACAGGGGGAACACCGGGGAGCTGTTTTTT. This translates into CASSPDRGNTGELFF. Full variable domain (outside the CDR3, taken from reference TRBV18 and TRBJ2-2): NAGVMQNPRHLVRRRGQEARLRCSPMKGHSHVYWYRQLPEEGLKFMVYLQKENIIDESGMPKERFSAEFPKEGPSILRIQQVVRGDSAAYFCASSPDRGNTGELFFGEGSRLTVL.

V gene TRBV19 combines with J gene TRBJ1-1; 8 bases line up with TRBD1. Germline lookup yields CDR1 LNHDA and CDR2 SQIVND (reference sequence). This CDR3 contains 15 residues. The J segment lost 11 bases and the V segment lost 7 bases, leaving 18 bases of the junction unmatched. The CDR3 coding sequence is TGTGCCAGTATCCGAAAAGCAGGGGGCGCCCCGATTGCTTTCTTT. Its protein is CASIRKAGGAPIAFF.

The chain employs TRBV5-1 and TRBJ2-1, with a possible D match to TRBD2 (6 bases). Germline CDR1 is SGHRS and CDR2 is YFSETQ. There are 16 residues in the CDR3. Trimming took 0 bases from V and 7 from J, leaving 17 bases between them. The CDR3 protein is CASSLASGPPLNEQFF. DNA for the CDR3: TGCGCCAGCAGCTTGGCCAGCGGGCCTCCCTTGAATGAGCAGTTCTTC.

The chain uses TRBV27 and TRBJ1-2; 10 positions match TRBD1. CDR1 and CDR2 (germline): MNHEY, SMNVEV (reference sequence). The CDR3 sequence is 16 residues long. After removal of 5 bases from V and 2 bases from J, the junction contained 8 bases not matched to a gene. CDR3 residues: CASSPGAGQGNYGYTF. The CDR3, as DNA: TGTGCCAGCAGTCCTGGCGCGGGACAGGGGAACTATGGCTACACCTTC.

The chain recombines TRBV7-2 with TRBJ2-7, with TRBD1 matching over 8 bases. The V gene end was trimmed by 1 base and the J gene end by 9 bases; junction bases not matched to a gene: 11. Germline CDR1 reads SGHTA; CDR2 reads FQGNSA. The CDR3 has 15 amino acids. The CDR3 sequence is CASSLEGQGASGQYF. The CDR3 bases are TGTGCCAGCAGCTTAGAGGGTCAGGGGGCTTCAGGGCAGTACTTC.

This chain connects TRBV28 to TRBJ2-1; 9 bases fit TRBD2. V trimming: 7 bases; J trimming: 6 bases; junction bases outside the gene matches: 7. CDR3 length equals 14 residues. The germline V gene has CDR1 MDHEN and CDR2 SYDVKM. CDR3 bases: TGTGCCAGCACTAGCGGGAACAGTCTCAATGAGCAGTTCTTC. Translating gives CASTSGNSLNEQFF. Using reference TRBV28 and TRBJ2-1 for the parts outside the CDR3, the full variable domain is DVKVTQSSRYLVKRTGEKVFLECVQDMDHENMFWYRQDPGLGLRLIYFSYDVKMKEKGDIPEGYSVSREKKERFSLILESASTNQTSMYLCASTSGNSLNEQFFGPGTRLTVL.

A few counts support this clone. This rearrangement joins TRBV4-1 to TRBJ1-5, with no clear D. Trimming took 6 bases from V and 10 from J, leaving 25 bases between them. This CDR3 is 16 amino acids long. Germline V CDR1 and CDR2: MGHRA, YSYEKL. Here the CDR3 DNA reads TGCGCCAGCAGTCCTAAGCGGGTCGGAGGGCTTGGCCCCCAGCATTTT. Its translation is CASSPKRVGGLGPQHF.

The V gene is TRBV28, the J gene TRBJ2-3; maybe TRBD2 (6 bases). From germline, CDR1 is MDHEN and CDR2 SYDVKM. The CDR3 totals 16 residues. With 8 bases removed from V and 6 bases from J, the gap between germline ends came to 24 bases. The CDR3 protein is CASSTAARGQRDTQYF. DNA for the CDR3: TGTGCCAGCTCAACGGCAGCGCGGGGTCAACGGGATACGCAGTATTTT.

Points on this clone: No conserved phenylalanine or tryptophan ends this CDR3, so it is likely a read error. This chain joins TRBV7-3 and TRBJ1-6, with D maybe TRBD1 (5 bases). The CDR3 covers 14 residues. V was cut by 2 bases and J by 7 bases, with 9 bases left in between. The germline V gene encodes CDR1 SGHTA and CDR2 FQGTGA. This CDR3 reads CASSLQGGNSPLHL. DNA for the CDR3: TGTGCCAGCAGCTTACAGGGAGGCAATTCACCCCTCCACCTT.

The V call is TRBV7-2, the J call TRBJ2-7, with 8 bases that match TRBD1. With 5 bases clipped from V and 6 bases from J, the junction kept 6 bases outside the gene matches. CDR1 SGHTA and CDR2 FQGNSA come from the germline V gene. The CDR3 consists of 13 residues. CDR3 DNA sequence: TGTGCCAGCAGCGTGGACAGGGCCGGCGAGCAGTACTTC. Its protein is CASSVDRAGEQYF.

The CDR3 region is CASSLEYGLRTDTQYF. The DNA of the CDR3 is TGTGCCAGCAGCTTAGAATACGGCCTGAGGACAGATACGCAGTATTTT. The rearrangement links TRBV7-2 to TRBJ2-3; D is unresolved. This CDR3 region has 16 residues. The germline V gene has CDR1 SGHTA and CDR2 FQGNSA. Trimming removed 1 base at V and 3 bases at J, with 14 bases between.

J is TRBJ1-1 and V is TRBV30, with D hard to call. The CDR3 runs 13 residues. V shed 0 bases and J shed 10 bases, with 15 bases lying between them. The germline V gene encodes CDR1 GTSNPN and CDR2 SVGIG (reference sequence). CDR3 DNA: TGTGCCTGGAGTGTCCGGTGGCGGAGCTTAGCTTTCTTT. It codes for CAWSVRWRSLAFF.

The DNA for the CDR3 is TGTGCCAGCAGCCGTGCGACAGGGGGAACTGAAGCTTTCTTT. Residues: CASSRATGGTEAFF. The V gene is TRBV6-5, the J gene TRBJ1-1, with 9 bases aligning to TRBD1. Germline CDR1 and CDR2: MNHEY and SVGAGI. J lost 5 bases, V lost 6 bases, and 7 bases had no gene match. The CDR3 consists of 14 residues.

This clone was observed a few times. The chain couples TRBV7-9 to TRBJ1-6; weak D call: TRBD1 (5 bases). Trimming removed 2 bases from V and 5 bases from J, with 7 bases in between. The CDR3 consists of 14 residues. Germline values: CDR1 SEHNR, CDR2 FQNEAQ (reference sequence). The DNA for the CDR3 is TGTGCCAGCAGCTTACCGGGGGATAATTCACCCCTCCACTTT. It yields the protein CASSLPGDNSPLHF.

In this sample, this clone turned up a few times. The chain carries TRBV3-1 (or the pseudogene TRBV3-2) and TRBJ2-1; D unresolved. CDR1 is LGHDT and CDR2 is YNNKEL in the germline V gene (reference sequence). The CDR3 loop spans 11 amino acids. V lost 1 base and J 9 bases, leaving 4 bases between the germline ends. Here the CDR3 reads CASSQGVEQFF. Here the CDR3 DNA reads TGTGCCAGCAGCCAAGGCGTTGAGCAGTTCTTC.

V usage is TRBV3-1 (or the pseudogene TRBV3-2) and J usage is TRBJ1-1; the match to TRBD1 covers 7 bases. Looked up from germline, CDR1 is LGHDT and CDR2 is YNNKEL (reference sequence). V lost 7 bases and J lost 1; bases outside the gene matches: 3. The CDR3 spans 13 residues. CDR3 sequence: CASNQGGNTEAFF. The CDR3 bases are TGTGCCAGCAACCAGGGGGGGAACACTGAAGCTTTCTTT.

The chain recombines TRBV10-3 with TRBJ1-4; 7 nucleotides line up with TRBD1. The CDR3 runs to 15 residues. The J segment lost 7 bases and the V segment lost 0 bases, leaving 5 bases of the junction unmatched. CDR1 is ENHRY and CDR2 is SYGVKD in the germline V gene. As DNA, the CDR3 is TGTGCCATCAGTGAGTCTAAGGGGGCGGTTGAAAAACTGTTTTTT. Translation: CAISESKGAVEKLFF.

Only a few counts were recorded for this clone. The rearrangement links TRBV3-1 (or the pseudogene TRBV3-2) to TRBJ2-7; 9 nucleotides agree with TRBD2. Germline lookup yields CDR1 LGHDT and CDR2 YNNKEL (reference sequence). The V gene end was trimmed by 3 bases and the J gene end by 7 bases; junction bases not matched to a gene: 13. This CDR3 has 16 residues. The CDR3 here is CASSQRIGTSTEEQYF. The CDR3 DNA sequence: TGTGCCAGCAGCCAGAGAATCGGGACTAGCACGGAAGAGCAGTACTTC.

This chain connects TRBV5-3 to TRBJ1-2; tentative D call: TRBD1 (5 bases). TRBV5-3 is reported as an ORF; its role is uncertain. V lost 4 bases and J lost 0, with 19 bases in between. The CDR3 length is 17 residues. As DNA, the CDR3 is TGTGCCAGAAGCACCACCTACAGTAGGGGTTCTAACTATGGCTACACCTTC. This encodes CARSTTYSRGSNYGYTF.